These 10 T cell receptor beta chains were sequenced from one sample in a study of blood T cell repertoires in COVID-19. Sequenced by immunoSEQ multiplex PCR; TCRdb stores in-frame clones only, minus some. This sample has about 150,000 clones, with about four fifths found just once. What was sequenced was peripheral blood. These TCRs come from a woman aged 60-75 years with acute or convalescent COVID-19.

This chain connects TRBV27 to TRBJ1-1; the match to TRBD1 covers 10 bases. V shed 6 bases, J shed 7 bases, and the junction held 8 bases outside the gene matches. CDR1 is MNHEY and CDR2 is SMNVEV in the germline V gene (reference sequence). The CDR3 runs to 14 residues. The CDR3 coding sequence is TGTGCCAGCAGCCCTAGACAGGGGGCTCTTGAAGCTTTCTTT. This translates into CASSPRQGALEAFF.

The chain links TRBV3-1 (or the pseudogene TRBV3-2) to TRBJ2-5, with 12 bases aligning to TRBD2. The CDR3 is 14 amino acids. The V and J ends lost 4 bases and 7 bases, in that order; junction bases with no gene match: 4. CDR1 and CDR2 (germline): LGHDT, YNNKEL (reference sequence). The CDR3 DNA follows: TGTGCCAGCAGCCCGACTAGCGGGGGTCCGACCCAGTACTTC. The encoded protein is CASSPTSGGPTQYF.

V is TRBV6-4 and J is TRBJ1-2; 10 bases map to TRBD1. CDR3 length: 13 residues. The V and J ends lost 6 bases and 6 bases, in that order; junction bases with no gene match: 4. Germline V CDR1 and CDR2: MRHNA, SNTAGT. CDR3 sequence (DNA): TGTGCCAGCAGGGAGACAGGGGGCGATGGCTACACCTTC. Its protein is CASRETGGDGYTF.

The genes are TRBV6-6 and TRBJ1-5, with no clear D. The CDR3 covers 13 residues. Per the germline V gene, CDR1 is MNHNY and CDR2 is SVGAGI (reference sequence). V dropped 6 bases and J dropped 3 bases, with 9 bases sitting between them. The DNA for the CDR3 is TGTGCCAGCAGGTGGGCAGACAATCAGCCCCAGCATTTT. This codes for CASRWADNQPQHF.

The chain employs TRBV28 and TRBJ1-2, with 8 bases lining up with TRBD1. The junction had 18 bases not matched to a gene; V was cut back by 8 bases and J by 4 bases. Germline values: CDR1 MDHEN, CDR2 SYDVKM. There are 17 residues in the CDR3. CDR3: CASLTPGQGWAGYGYTF. The CDR3 region has the DNA TGTGCCAGCCTCACCCCCGGACAGGGATGGGCGGGCTATGGCTACACCTTC.

This clone was detected once. V gene TRBV6-5 combines with J gene TRBJ1-2; TRBD1 aligns across 7 bases. In germline, CDR1 is MNHEY, CDR2 SVGAGI. The trim removed 6 bases at V and 3 bases at J, leaving 1 base unmatched. CDR3 length equals 12 residues. The CDR3 protein is CASRTGYYGYTF. CDR3 nucleotides: TGTGCCAGCAGGACAGGGTACTATGGCTACACCTTC.

This clone was observed a handful of times. The chain links TRBV11-2 to TRBJ2-7; no definite D call. This CDR3 comprises 14 residues. Germline V lookup: CDR1 SGHAT, CDR2 FQNNGV. With 1 base removed from V and 3 bases from J, the gap between germline ends came to 10 bases. CDR3 in DNA: TGTGCCAGCAGCTTAGTTCCAGGATTCTACGAGCAGTACTTC. It codes for CASSLVPGFYEQYF.

A few counts support this clone. The V gene is TRBV2, the J gene TRBJ1-2; D remains ambiguous. The CDR3 runs to 13 residues. Germline V gives CDR1 SNHLY, CDR2 FYNNEI. V lost 0 bases and J 7 bases, leaving 9 bases between the germline ends. CDR3 sequence (DNA): TGTGCCAGCAGTGAAGCTTCACGGAGTGGCTACACCTTC. It encodes CASSEASRSGYTF.

The genes are TRBV5-6 and TRBJ1-5, with 10 bases that match TRBD1. CDR1 and CDR2 (germline): SGHDT, YYEEEE. The V gene end was trimmed by 2 bases and the J gene end by 1 base; junction bases not matched to a gene: 3. The CDR3 is made up of 16 amino acids. The CDR3 bases are TGTGCCAGCAGCTTTGGGACAGGGGTAAGCAATCAGCCCCAGCATTTT. Translation: CASSFGTGVSNQPQHF.

The CDR3, as DNA: TGTGCCAGCAGCGGAATGGGGCAGGTGAATACCGGGGAGCTGTTTTTT. Its translation: CASSGMGQVNTGELFF. The V gene is TRBV9, the J gene TRBJ2-2; TRBD1 might be the D (5 bases). CDR1 and CDR2 from the germline V gene are SGDLS and YYNGEE. The CDR3 is 16 residues long. Trimming left V 3 bases short and J 5 bases short, with 17 bases between. Supplemented by reference TRBV9 and TRBJ2-2, the full variable domain reads DSGVTQTPKHLITATGQRVTLRCSPRSGDLSVYWYQQSLDQGLQFLIQYYNGEERAKGNILERFSAQQFPDLHSELNLSSLELGDSALYFCASSGMGQVNTGELFFGEGSRLTVL.